A single T cell receptor beta chain is shown here with its context. Its antigen is undetermined. Profiling relied on immunoSEQ multiplex PCR, and the TCRdb table lists in-frame clones only, not all of them. This table has fewer than 65,000 clones, about nine tenths appearing once. The sample belongs to a study of OX40 agonist ivuxolimab in advanced cancers. The CDR3 consists of 14 residues. Trimming removed 5 bases from V and 1 base from J; junction bases left unmatched: 4. Germline V lookup: CDR1 SQVTM, CDR2 ANQGSEA. Findings of the study overall: People who partly responded at 0.1-3.0 mg/kg had some of the least clonal expansion seen.

The sequenced sample was CD4+ or CD8+ T cells sorted from blood, obtained in a trial of the OX40 agonist ivuxolimab. The source of this sequence is an adult with an advanced solid tumor such as melanoma, head and neck, liver or kidney cancer. The chain links TRBV29-1 to TRBJ1-5; 8 bases are a match to TRBD1. This CDR3 is CSVKQGDSNQPQHF. In DNA, the CDR3 is TGCAGCGTTAAACAGGGGGACAGCAATCAGCCCCAGCATTTT.